This T cell receptor beta chain comes out of a study of immune cell composition in non-small cell lung cancer. Turning to the study itself: Most cases were lung adenocarcinoma or squamous cell carcinoma.

Study-wide results and caveats: Adenocarcinomas with higher top tumour-associated clone frequency had more reactive TILs. Tumour-reactive clones were not shown to match dominant in vivo tumour clones.

The repertoire was sequenced with immunoSEQ multiplex PCR; TCRdb's copy has only in-frame clones and lacks some. Altogether 5,000 or so clones are present, 72% being singletons, with the ten largest covering 13% to 15%. Normal lung was taken at the farthest possible site, at least 3 cm from tumour. Template was genomic DNA from frozen, unsorted single-cell suspensions. CDR1 and CDR2 from the germline V gene are SGHRS and YFSETQ. V lost 5 bases and J lost 3; bases outside the gene matches: 8. CDR3 length: 15 amino acids. Regarding this clone: Its specificity is unknown.

This sequence was found in a human donor with non-small cell lung cancer. The sequencing sample was made of non-adjacent lung tissue. V and J are TRBV5-1 and TRBJ2-1; 7 bases are shared with TRBD2. This CDR3 is CASRSSGSRYNEQFF. For the CDR3, the DNA is TGCGCCAGCAGGTCTAGCGGTAGCCGCTACAATGAGCAGTTCTTC.